What follows are 6 T cell receptor beta chains derived from one specimen sequenced in a study of identical twins. TCRdb used MiXCR to reprocess the 5' RACE reads, holding one entry per CDR3 protein. The sample contains 400,000 to 550,000 distinct CDR3 sequences, 20% to 25% of which appear only once. These data were also reused for a study on T cells expressing NK-cell markers.

The sequenced sample consisted of CD4+ T cells sorted from blood. The receptors originated from a young woman in good health.

In this sample, this clonotype turned up a few times. The CDR3 DNA reads TGTGCCACCAGCAGCCGGAGGGGCCAAGAGACCCAGTACTTC. Amino acid sequence: CATSSRRGQETQYF. The chain carries TRBV15 and TRBJ2-5; D is possibly TRBD2 (6 bases). This CDR3 is built from 14 residues. Per the germline V gene, CDR1 is LNHNV and CDR2 is YYDKDF (reference sequence). V was trimmed by 3 bases and J by 1 base, leaving 9 bases between them.

The gene calls are TRBV14 and TRBJ1-3, with D unresolved. V lost 5 bases to trimming and J lost 0 bases, with 11 bases between them. This CDR3 is built from 15 residues. CDR1 SGHDN and CDR2 FVKESK come from the germline V gene. The CDR3 sequence: CASSFRPNSGNTIYF. The CDR3 region has the DNA TGTGCCAGCAGCTTCCGCCCTAACTCTGGAAACACCATATATTTT.

This clonotype was recorded many times. The CDR3 DNA reads as TGTGCCAGCAGCTTAGCCGGCCAGGCAGGCTTTGAAGCTTTCTTT. Translating gives CASSLAGQAGFEAFF. The genes are TRBV11-2 and TRBJ1-1; D is uncertain. The V gene's germline CDR1 is SGHAT and CDR2 FQNNGV. This CDR3 spans 15 amino acids. V was trimmed by 1 base and J by 7 bases, leaving 16 bases between them.

This clonotype was detected a few times. The chain recombines TRBV5-1 with TRBJ2-5; no clear D gene. Germline CDR1 reads SGHRS; CDR2 reads YFSETQ. V shed 1 base and J shed 2 bases, with 6 bases lying between them. The CDR3 runs 13 residues. The CDR3 sequence is CASSLWQQETQYF. CDR3 nucleotides: TGCGCCAGCAGCTTGTGGCAGCAAGAGACCCAGTACTTC.

The genes are TRBV20-1 and TRBJ1-5, with D maybe TRBD1 (6 bases). CDR3 length: 13 residues. V lost 5 bases and J lost 7, with 15 bases in between. Germline loops: CDR1 DFQATT, CDR2 SNEGSKA (reference sequence). The CDR3 nucleotides are TGCAGTGCTGGGGGCCACAGGTTACAGCCCCAGCATTTT. Translating it yields CSAGGHRLQPQHF.

In nucleotides, the CDR3 is TGTGCCAGCAGCTACGTCGAGGTTGAGGGCCATGAGCAGTTCTTC. This sequence encodes CASSYVEVEGHEQFF. The chain has TRBV7-9 and TRBJ2-1, with D possibly being TRBD2 (5 bases). This CDR3 contains 15 residues. V lost 4 bases and J 8 bases, leaving 18 bases between the germline ends. Germline V gene lookup returns CDR1 SEHNR and CDR2 FQNEAQ (reference sequence).